These 22 T cell receptor beta chains were sequenced from one sample in a study of blood T cell repertoires in COVID-19. Method: immunoSEQ multiplex PCR; TCRdb's copy keeps in-frame clones and lacks some. This table holds 65,000 to 95,000 clones, 70% to 90% found once. Sequencing was carried out using peripheral blood. These receptors all come from a man aged 50 to 59 with active COVID-19.

This clone was seen a handful of times. J is TRBJ1-1 and V is TRBV7-9; maybe TRBD1 (5 bases). V lost 1 base and J 8 bases, leaving 17 bases between the germline ends. The germline gives CDR1 SEHNR, CDR2 FQNEAQ (reference sequence). This CDR3 contains 15 residues. The CDR3 is CASSLDLGTASEAFF. As DNA, the CDR3 is TGTGCCAGCAGCTTAGATCTCGGGACTGCGAGCGAAGCTTTCTTT.

V usage is TRBV10-2 and J usage is TRBJ1-3, with no clear D. Deletions cut 0 bases from V and 0 bases from J, with 6 bases between. CDR1 WSHSY and CDR2 SAAADI come from the germline V gene. This CDR3 comprises 15 residues. The DNA of the CDR3 is TGCGCCAGCAGTGAGTCGAGTCCCTCTGGAAACACCATATATTTT. Translated: CASSESSPSGNTIYF.

The J gene is TRBJ2-1, the V gene TRBV5-4; 9 positions agree with TRBD2. The CDR3 is 16 amino acids. V lost 5 bases to trimming and J lost 1 base; unmatched junction nucleotides: 7. The germline V gene encodes CDR1 SGHNT and CDR2 YYREEE (reference sequence). The CDR3 bases are TGTGCCAGCAGGAACCTAGCGGGGATATCCTACAATGAGCAGTTCTTC. Protein sequence: CASRNLAGISYNEQFF.

The chain combines TRBV27 with TRBJ2-3; D gene uncertain. There are 14 residues in the CDR3. Per germline, CDR1 MNHEY and CDR2 SMNVEV (reference sequence). Trimming cost V 6 bases and J 7 bases, with 17 bases left between them. Written as DNA, the CDR3 is TGTGCCAGCAGCCCTTCGCCCAGGCTCCATACGCAGTATTTT. This codes for CASSPSPRLHTQYF.

This chain joins TRBV2 and TRBJ1-5; 7 bases are a match to TRBD1. Germline V CDR1 and CDR2: SNHLY, FYNNEI. This CDR3 is 12 amino acids long. The CDR3 is CADGTANQPQHF. The CDR3 region has the DNA TGTGCTGACGGGACAGCTAATCAGCCCCAGCATTTT.

V and J are TRBV10-1 and TRBJ2-3; D might be TRBD2 (6 bases). The CDR3 is 15 amino acids. Trimming shortened V by 3 bases and J by 4 bases, and 14 bases separated the two germline ends. Germline-derived CDR1 and CDR2 are WNHNN and SYGVQD (reference sequence). For the CDR3, the DNA is TGCGCCAGCAGTGATGGAGGGGTGGCCGCAGATACGCAGTATTTT. Protein: CASSDGGVAADTQYF.

The chain uses TRBV19 and TRBJ2-7; D may be TRBD1 (6 bases). This CDR3 contains 13 residues. With 6 bases removed from V and 3 bases from J, the gap between germline ends came to 12 bases. CDR1 LNHDA and CDR2 SQIVND come from the germline V gene (reference sequence). The CDR3 sequence: CASRGTSNYEQYF. CDR3 in DNA: TGTGCCAGTAGAGGGACAAGTAACTACGAGCAGTACTTC. Drawing the rest from reference TRBV19 and TRBJ2-7, the complete variable domain is DGGITQSPKYLFRKEGQNVTLSCEQNLNHDAMYWYRQDPGQGLRLIYYSQIVNDFQKGDIAEGYSVSREKKESFPLTVTSAQKNPTAFYLCASRGTSNYEQYFGPGTRLTVT.

The J gene is TRBJ2-5, the V gene TRBV7-2; 8 bases agree with TRBD1. Germline CDR1 reads SGHTA; CDR2 reads FQGNSA. J was trimmed by 7 bases and V by 4 bases; bases with no gene match: 8. The CDR3 loop spans 14 amino acids. The CDR3 protein is CASSSPGQVPTQYF. The CDR3 bases are TGTGCCAGCAGCTCTCCGGGACAGGTCCCGACCCAGTACTTC. The variable domain in full, with the rest retrieved from reference TRBV7-2 and TRBJ2-5, is GAGVSQSPSNKVTEKGKDVELRCDPISGHTALYWYRQSLGQGLEFLIYFQGNSAPDKSGLPSDRFSAERTGGSVSTLTIQRTQQEDSAVYLCASSSPGQVPTQYFGPGTRLLVL.

The J gene is TRBJ2-2, the V gene TRBV5-4, with D hard to call. V shed 5 bases and J shed 4 bases, with 9 bases lying between them. Looked up from germline, CDR1 is SGHNT and CDR2 is YYREEE (reference sequence). The CDR3 spans 13 residues. CDR3 in amino acids: CASSSSLTGELFF. The CDR3, as DNA: TGTGCCAGCAGTTCGAGCCTCACCGGGGAGCTGTTTTTT.

The gene calls are TRBV19 and TRBJ2-3; D is perhaps TRBD2 (5 bases). Germline loops: CDR1 LNHDA, CDR2 SQIVND (reference sequence). Trimming took 8 bases from V and 5 from J, leaving 11 bases between them. The CDR3 has 12 amino acids. CDR3 sequence reads: CASGAGKDTQYF. The CDR3 DNA follows: TGTGCCAGTGGTGCCGGGAAAGATACGCAGTATTTT.

This clone has more than one count but fewer than ten. The chain carries TRBV10-3 and TRBJ1-6; tentatively, D is TRBD1 (5 bases). In germline, CDR1 is ENHRY, CDR2 SYGVKD. This CDR3 has 16 amino acids. Trimming shortened V by 6 bases and J by 0 bases, and 12 bases separated the two germline ends. The CDR3 DNA reads TGTGCCATCAGCGAACGCGACAGCTCCTATAATTCACCCCTCCACTTT. Amino acid sequence: CAISERDSSYNSPLHF.

In its sample, this clone was seen once. The V and J genes are TRBV25-1 and TRBJ1-2; the D gene is possibly TRBD1 (6 bases). Germline V gene data show CDR1 as MGHDK and CDR2 as SYGVNS. The CDR3 runs 14 residues. Deletions cut 3 bases from V and 4 bases from J, with 12 bases between. The CDR3, as DNA: TGTGCCAGCAGTGACGGCGGGGGCGGCTATGGCTACACCTTC. This gives the protein CASSDGGGGYGYTF.

The chain joins TRBV23-1 to TRBJ2-7, with D possibly TRBD1 on 6 matching bases. TRBV23-1 is recorded as an ORF, its role being uncertain. This CDR3 region has 13 residues. V was pared by 8 bases and J by 2 bases, with 13 bases between. CDR3 in DNA: TGCGCCAGCGGCCCACAGGGAACCTACGAGCAGTACTTC. It translates to CASGPQGTYEQYF.

This clone was seen a few times. This chain connects TRBV7-9 to TRBJ1-3; no clear D. V lost 1 base and J 0 bases, leaving 10 bases between the germline ends. This CDR3 region has 16 residues. Germline V gene lookup returns CDR1 SEHNR and CDR2 FQNEAQ (reference sequence). DNA of the CDR3: TGTGCCAGCAGCTTAGAGCCGGGGTACTCTGGAAACACCATATATTTT. Amino acid sequence: CASSLEPGYSGNTIYF.

This CDR3 is CASSLVAEGTEAFF. Here the CDR3 DNA reads TGTGCCAGCAGCTTGGTGGCGGAGGGGACTGAAGCTTTCTTT. The gene calls are TRBV5-4 and TRBJ1-1; possibly TRBD1 for D (5 bases). CDR1 SGHNT and CDR2 YYREEE come from the germline V gene (reference sequence). The V end lost 0 bases, the J end lost 5 bases, and 11 bases lay between the germline ends. The CDR3 runs 14 residues.

J is TRBJ2-5 and V is TRBV5-6, with D maybe TRBD1 (6 bases). This CDR3 region has 13 residues. Germline V gene sequence: CDR1 SGHDT, CDR2 YYEEEE. Trimming removed 0 bases at V and 7 bases at J, with 10 bases between. The CDR3 DNA reads TGTGCCAGCAGCTTGGGGGGGCCCGGGACCCAGTACTTC. Amino acids: CASSLGGPGTQYF.

The chain uses TRBV18 and TRBJ1-4; D perhaps matches TRBD1 (5 bases). The CDR3 is 13 amino acids. The germline V gene encodes CDR1 KGHSH and CDR2 LQKENI. V lost 3 bases to trimming and J lost 5 bases, with 7 bases between them. CDR3 sequence: CASSPTANEKLFF. The CDR3 DNA is TGTGCCAGCTCACCGACAGCAAATGAAAAACTGTTTTTT.

V gene TRBV28 combines with J gene TRBJ2-1; D is possibly TRBD2 (5 bases). With 5 bases removed from V and 4 bases from J, the gap between germline ends came to 18 bases. The CDR3 sequence is 16 residues long. Germline V CDR1 and CDR2: MDHEN, SYDVKM. The CDR3: CASSPQSGGLYNEQFF. CDR3 sequence (DNA): TGTGCCAGCAGTCCCCAAAGCGGAGGCTTATACAATGAGCAGTTCTTC.

The chain carries TRBV28 and TRBJ1-6; 10 bases match TRBD1. Trimming at V came to 4 bases and at J to 5 bases, leaving 5 bases not matched to a gene. The germline V gene encodes CDR1 MDHEN and CDR2 SYDVKM. The CDR3 consists of 16 residues. The CDR3 loop is CASSSMGQGNNSPLHF. CDR3 DNA: TGTGCCAGCAGTTCCATGGGACAGGGGAATAATTCACCCCTCCACTTT.

The gene calls are TRBV11-3 and TRBJ1-1, with a possible D match to TRBD1 (5 bases). CDR1 is SGHNT, CDR2 YENEEA, per germline. V shed 5 bases and J shed 1 base, with 11 bases lying between them. The CDR3 runs 14 residues. CDR3 sequence: CASSRRGTNTEAFF. CDR3 DNA sequence: TGTGCCAGCAGCCGGCGGGGGACGAACACTGAAGCTTTCTTT.

The CDR3 loop reads CASSPTSTFVDEQFF. The CDR3 nucleotides are TGTGCCAGCAGCCCGACTAGCACTTTTGTGGATGAGCAGTTCTTC. The chain employs TRBV9 and TRBJ2-1, with 7 bases that match TRBD2. The germline gives CDR1 SGDLS, CDR2 YYNGEE. J lost 8 bases, V lost 4 bases, and 12 bases had no gene match. The CDR3 spans 15 residues.

This clone was seen a handful of times. The CDR3 loop reads CATALGQGGLLRNQPQHF. The CDR3 coding sequence is TGCGCCACTGCACTAGGACAGGGTGGTCTATTACGGAATCAGCCCCAGCATTTT. J is TRBJ1-5 and V is TRBV5-1; 8 bases are shared with TRBD1. Germline assignment: CDR1 SGHRS and CDR2 YFSETQ. J was trimmed by 4 bases and V by 9 bases; bases with no gene match: 21. The CDR3 has 18 amino acids.